This is a list of T cell receptor beta chains from one sample in a study of T cells in Graves' hyperthyroidism and ophthalmopathy. A single record per CDR3 protein comes from TCRdb applying MiXCR to the multiplex PCR reads. The sample yields approximately 410,000 distinct CDR3 sequences, around 15% seen once. Sequencing was performed on blood. These receptors all come from a woman between 18 and 30 years old with Graves' hyperthyroidism. The CDR3 runs from the conserved cysteine through the conserved F or W. Each record gives: V gene, clone size, D gene, J gene, CDR3 DNA, CDR3 protein. The D gene is left open where the match is weak. Only some rows state a clone size, as once, few, many or a class for expanded clones.

v_gene: TRBV7-2; abundance: few; d_gene: TRBD1; j_gene: TRBJ1-1; CDR3nt: TGTGCCAGCACCCGGGACAGGGGATCCACTGAAGCTTTCTTT; CDR3aa: CASTRDRGSTEAFF
v_gene: TRBV28; abundance: many; d_gene: -; j_gene: TRBJ1-2; CDR3nt: TGTGCCAGCAGTTTTATTTTCAGGGCGGAGAACTATGGCTACACCTTC; CDR3aa: CASSFIFRAENYGYTF
v_gene: TRBV28; abundance: many; d_gene: TRBD1; j_gene: TRBJ1-2; CDR3nt: TGTGCCAGCAAGACAGGGAACTATGGCTACACCTTC; CDR3aa: CASKTGNYGYTF
v_gene: TRBV2; abundance: many; d_gene: -; j_gene: TRBJ2-2; CDR3nt: TGTGCCAGCAGGGCTACCGGGGAGCTGTTTTTT; CDR3aa: CASRATGELFF
v_gene: TRBV4-1; abundance: many; d_gene: -; j_gene: TRBJ2-3; CDR3nt: TGCGCCAGCAGCCAAGGAGGGTGGACAGATACGCAGTATTTT; CDR3aa: CASSQGGWTDTQYF
v_gene: TRBV28; abundance: many; d_gene: -; j_gene: TRBJ2-1; CDR3nt: TGTGCCAGCAGTTCCTGGACATTTGGGTACAATGAGCAGTTCTTC; CDR3aa: CASSSWTFGYNEQFF
v_gene: TRBV5-1; abundance: once; d_gene: -; j_gene: TRBJ1-2; CDR3nt: TGCGCCAGCAGCGGCGGGACAAACGAGAATGGCTACACCTTC; CDR3aa: CASSGGTNENGYTF
v_gene: TRBV7-2; abundance: many; d_gene: -; j_gene: TRBJ2-5; CDR3nt: TGTGCCAGCAGCTGGGCGGGGACGCGAGAGACCCAGTACTTC; CDR3aa: CASSWAGTRETQYF
v_gene: TRBV18; abundance: many; d_gene: -; j_gene: TRBJ2-2; CDR3nt: TGTGCCAGCTCACCCCTGGGACAGAACACCGGGGAGCTGTTTTTT; CDR3aa: CASSPLGQNTGELFF
v_gene: TRBV3-1; abundance: many; d_gene: -; j_gene: TRBJ1-2; CDR3nt: TGTGCCAGCAGCCAAGGGACACCGACTAACTATGACTACACCTTC; CDR3aa: CASSQGTPTNYDYTF
v_gene: TRBV3-1; abundance: many; d_gene: -; j_gene: TRBJ2-5; CDR3nt: TGTGCCAGCAGCCCCCCGGGACGTCTTCAAGAGACCCAGTACTTC; CDR3aa: CASSPPGRLQETQYF
v_gene: TRBV6-1; abundance: many; d_gene: -; j_gene: TRBJ1-2; CDR3nt: TGTGCCAGCAGTCGTGAGGGGAACTATGGCTACACCTTC; CDR3aa: CASSREGNYGYTF
v_gene: TRBV7-2; abundance: -; d_gene: TRBD2; j_gene: TRBJ2-7; CDR3nt: TGTGCCAGCAGCCCTCCGGGACTAGCAACCGGGGAGCAGTACTTC; CDR3aa: CASSPPGLATGEQYF
v_gene: TRBV7-9; abundance: many; d_gene: -; j_gene: TRBJ1-1; CDR3nt: TGTGCCAGCACCTGGATGGAAAACTCGAACACTGAAGCTTTCTTT; CDR3aa: CASTWMENSNTEAFF
v_gene: TRBV10-3; abundance: many; d_gene: TRBD2; j_gene: TRBJ2-7; CDR3nt: TGTGCCATCAGGAAGGAGCGGGGAGGAGACGAGCAGTACTTC; CDR3aa: CAIRKERGGDEQYF
v_gene: TRBV28; abundance: many; d_gene: -; j_gene: TRBJ2-1; CDR3nt: TGTGCCAGCAGGACCGCGGTGGCCTTCTCCTACAATGAGCAGTTCTTC; CDR3aa: CASRTAVAFSYNEQFF